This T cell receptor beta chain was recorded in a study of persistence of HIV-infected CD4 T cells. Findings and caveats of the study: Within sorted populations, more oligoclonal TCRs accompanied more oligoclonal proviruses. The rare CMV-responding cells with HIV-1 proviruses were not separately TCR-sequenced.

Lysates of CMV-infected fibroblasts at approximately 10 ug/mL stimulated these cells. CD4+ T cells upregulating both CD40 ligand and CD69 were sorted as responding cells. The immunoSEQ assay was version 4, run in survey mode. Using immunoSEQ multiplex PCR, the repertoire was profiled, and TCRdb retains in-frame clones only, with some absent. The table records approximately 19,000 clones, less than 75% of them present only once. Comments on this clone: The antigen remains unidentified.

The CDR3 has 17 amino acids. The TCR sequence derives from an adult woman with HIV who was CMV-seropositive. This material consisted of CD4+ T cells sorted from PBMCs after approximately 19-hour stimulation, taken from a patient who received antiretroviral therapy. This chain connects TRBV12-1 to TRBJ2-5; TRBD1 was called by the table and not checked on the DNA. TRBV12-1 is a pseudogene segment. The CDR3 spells CASSFVSGLDRPGAQYF. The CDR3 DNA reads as TGTGCCAGCAGCTTTGTATCCGGCTTGGACAGGCCTGGGGCCCAGTACTTC.